The source of this T cell receptor (beta chain) is a study of blood T cell repertoires in COVID-19. Study information: Sample material is recorded as cDNA or gDNA derived from T cells, B-cell-depleted T cells, or PBMCs.

Authors' data handling: From reference gene primer amplification, estimates of nucleated cell counts were derived. TCRdb's table, derived via immunoSEQ multiplex PCR, lists solely in-frame clones and lacks some. From that table come the V and J calls and clone size; the DNA was used to work out D and trimming. The sample has approximately 270,000 clones, approximately 88% seen once; the top ten hold approximately 2.2%. What was sequenced was peripheral blood. This receptor was identified in a man aged 50-60 years with acute or convalescent COVID-19.

The CDR3 DNA follows: TGTGCCTGGAGCTTAACGGGACATGCCTATGGCTACACCTTC. Translating it yields CAWSLTGHAYGYTF. V gene TRBV30 combines with J gene TRBJ1-2; D is perhaps TRBD1 (6 bases). The CDR3 contains 14 residues. The ends were cut back, 3 bases at V and 4 bases at J, with 15 bases in the middle. Looked up from germline, CDR1 is GTSNPN and CDR2 is SVGIG (reference sequence).